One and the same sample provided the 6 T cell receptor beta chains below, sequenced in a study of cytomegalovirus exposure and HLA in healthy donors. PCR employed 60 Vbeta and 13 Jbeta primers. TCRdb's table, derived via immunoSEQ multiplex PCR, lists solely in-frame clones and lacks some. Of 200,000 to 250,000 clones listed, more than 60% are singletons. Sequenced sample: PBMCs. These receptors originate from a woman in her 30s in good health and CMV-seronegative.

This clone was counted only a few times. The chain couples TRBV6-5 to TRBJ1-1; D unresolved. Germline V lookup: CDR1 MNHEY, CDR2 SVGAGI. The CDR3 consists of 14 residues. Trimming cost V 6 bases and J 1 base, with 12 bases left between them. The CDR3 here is CASRQASRNTEAFF. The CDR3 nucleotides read TGTGCCAGCAGGCAGGCATCTCGGAACACTGAAGCTTTCTTT.

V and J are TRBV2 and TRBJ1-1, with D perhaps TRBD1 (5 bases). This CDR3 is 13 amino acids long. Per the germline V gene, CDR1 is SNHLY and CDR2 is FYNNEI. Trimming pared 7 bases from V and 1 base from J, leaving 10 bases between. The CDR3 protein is CASISQGNTEAFF. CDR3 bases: TGTGCCAGCATATCCCAGGGGAACACTGAAGCTTTCTTT.

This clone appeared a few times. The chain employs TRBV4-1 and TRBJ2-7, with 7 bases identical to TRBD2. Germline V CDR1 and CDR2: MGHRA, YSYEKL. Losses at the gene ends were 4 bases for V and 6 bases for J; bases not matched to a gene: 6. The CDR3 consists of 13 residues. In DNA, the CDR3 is TGCGCCAGCAGCCCACGGGACTACTCCGAGCAGTACTTC. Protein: CASSPRDYSEQYF.

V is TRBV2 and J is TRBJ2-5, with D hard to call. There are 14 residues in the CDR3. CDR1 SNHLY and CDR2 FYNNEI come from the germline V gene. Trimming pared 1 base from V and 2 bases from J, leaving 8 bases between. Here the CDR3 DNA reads TGTGCCAGCAGTGAAGGGGCACTGCAAGAGACCCAGTACTTC. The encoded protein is CASSEGALQETQYF.

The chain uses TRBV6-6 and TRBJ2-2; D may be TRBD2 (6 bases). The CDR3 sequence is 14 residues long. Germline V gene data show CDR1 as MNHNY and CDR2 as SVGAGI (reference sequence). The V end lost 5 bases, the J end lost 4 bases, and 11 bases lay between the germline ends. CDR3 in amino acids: CASSRLVGTGELFF. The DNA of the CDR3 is TGTGCCAGCAGTCGACTAGTCGGCACCGGGGAGCTGTTTTTT.

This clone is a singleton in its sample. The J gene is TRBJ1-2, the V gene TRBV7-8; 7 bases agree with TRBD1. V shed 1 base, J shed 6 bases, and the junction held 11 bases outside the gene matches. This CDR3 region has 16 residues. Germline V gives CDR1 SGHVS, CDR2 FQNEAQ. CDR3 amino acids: CASSLDPLTGEDGYTF. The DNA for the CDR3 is TGTGCCAGCAGCTTAGATCCTTTAACAGGGGAAGATGGCTACACCTTC.